Following are 24 T cell receptor beta chains from one sample sequenced in a study of Graves' ophthalmopathy and Graves' hyperthyroidism. The study amplified TCR beta CDR3 regions using RNA transcripts. Investigators did first-round RT-PCR with HTBI primers, then second-round multiplex PCR. TCRdb analysed the multiplex PCR reads with MiXCR anew, one entry per CDR3 protein. Here the sample spans 650,000 to 800,000 distinct CDR3 sequences, roughly two fifths being singletons. Sequenced material: peripheral blood. These receptors all come from an adult man with Graves' ophthalmopathy.

Details on this clonotype: This may be a read error, as it is one base from a much larger clone. This chain links TRBV19 with TRBJ1-1, with 7 bases matching TRBD1. This CDR3 is built from 12 residues. Germline V lookup: CDR1 LNHDA, CDR2 SQIVND (reference sequence). The CDR3 coding sequence is TGTGCCGGTAGTACCAGACAGGGAAGAACTTTCTTT. Translated: CAGSTRQGRTFF.

This chain joins TRBV4-3 and TRBJ1-4; D may be TRBD1 (6 bases). The CDR3 has 15 amino acids. Trimming took 3 bases from V and 8 from J, leaving 16 bases between them. The germline gives CDR1 LGHNA, CDR2 YSLEER. This CDR3 is CASSQAGVGGEKLFF. CDR3 nucleotide sequence: TGCGCCAGCAGCCAGGCAGGGGTTGGAGGAGAAAAACTGTTTTTT.

V gene TRBV29-1 combines with J gene TRBJ1-2; TRBD1 is a possible D gene (5 bases). The V gene lost 1 base and the J gene lost 4 bases, with 13 bases spanning the gap. The CDR3 contains 14 residues. Germline V gives CDR1 SQVTM, CDR2 ANQGSEA. CDR3 bases: TGCAGCGTTGAAGGTGGGACCGTCTTCTATGGCTACACCTTC. Translated: CSVEGGTVFYGYTF.

Concerning this clonotype: One end of the junction fails to match germline, which may point to a read error. The V and J genes are TRBV9 and TRBJ1-4, with 7 positions matching TRBD1. CDR3 length equals 9 residues. Germline loops: CDR1 SGDLS, CDR2 YYNGEE. The CDR3 spells CASSVGQGF. The DNA of the CDR3 is TGTGCCAGCAGCGTAGGACAGGGTTTT.

This clonotype was recorded only once. The rearrangement uses TRBV10-3 and TRBJ2-5, with 9 bases matching TRBD2. Trimming at V came to 6 bases and at J to 4 bases, leaving 0 bases not matched to a gene. The CDR3 extends over 12 amino acids. Germline values: CDR1 ENHRY, CDR2 SYGVKD. Here the CDR3 DNA reads TGTGCCATCAGGACTAGCGGAGAGACCCAGTACTTC. This translates into CAIRTSGETQYF.

This clonotype was recorded many times. The chain couples TRBV5-1 to TRBJ1-1; TRBD1 agrees at 7 bases. CDR1 is SGHRS and CDR2 is YFSETQ in the germline V gene. This CDR3 is built from 16 residues. J lost 0 bases, V lost 0 bases, and 5 bases had no gene match. The CDR3 DNA reads as TGCGCCAGCAGCTTGGCCTGGGACAGCATGAACACTGAAGCTTTCTTT. Its protein product is CASSLAWDSMNTEAFF.

The chain combines TRBV30 with TRBJ2-2; unclear D gene. Trimming cost V 0 bases and J 7 bases, with 6 bases left between them. The germline V gene encodes CDR1 GTSNPN and CDR2 SVGIG (reference sequence). The CDR3 is made up of 12 amino acids. CDR3 region: CAWSVFGGELFF. The CDR3 nucleotides are TGTGCCTGGAGTGTTTTTGGCGGGGAGCTGTTTTTT. The full variable domain, completed using reference TRBV30 and TRBJ2-2, is SQTIHQWPATLVQPVGSPLSLECTVEGTSNPNLYWYRQAAGRGLQLLFYSVGIGQISSEVPQNLSASRPQDRQFILSSKKLLLSDSGFYLCAWSVFGGELFFGEGSRLTVL.

This rearrangement joins TRBV5-1 to TRBJ2-5, with 7 bases fitting TRBD2. CDR1 SGHRS and CDR2 YFSETQ come from the germline V gene. The J segment lost 3 bases and the V segment lost 4 bases, leaving 9 bases of the junction unmatched. The CDR3 spans 15 residues. The CDR3 reads CASSRSPGGEETQYF. The CDR3 DNA reads TGCGCCAGCAGCCGTAGCCCGGGGGGAGAAGAGACCCAGTACTTC.

Many counts were recorded for this clonotype. The CDR3 sequence: CASSSSDRDAEAFF. The CDR3 DNA follows: TGTGCCAGCAGTTCATCGGACCGGGACGCTGAAGCTTTCTTT. The rearrangement links TRBV6-6 to TRBJ1-1; D perhaps matches TRBD1 (5 bases). The CDR3 contains 14 residues. The V gene lost 4 bases and the J gene lost 6 bases, with 15 bases spanning the gap. Germline-derived CDR1 and CDR2 are MNHNY and SVGAGI (reference sequence).

This clonotype was picked up a small number of times. Mismatch with germline at one junction end may stem from a read error. The chain employs TRBV10-3 and TRBJ2-7, with 8 bases that match TRBD1. The CDR3 spans 17 residues. Germline V gene sequence: CDR1 ENHRY, CDR2 SYGVKD. For the CDR3, the DNA is TGTGCCAGCAGTGAAGCGTTTTTCCGGGACAGGTATCACGAGCAGTACTTC. It encodes CASSEAFFRDRYHEQYF.

Remarks on this clonotype: A read error may explain this, as a much larger clone is one base away. The J gene is TRBJ1-5, the V gene TRBV20-1, with D possibly matching TRBD1 (5 bases). V was shortened by 3 bases and J by 5 bases, with 20 bases between the two germline ends. The CDR3 spans 16 residues. Germline values: CDR1 DFQATT, CDR2 SNEGSKA (reference sequence). The chain's CDR3 is CSASLTESLFDQPQHF. In DNA, the CDR3 is TGCAGTGCTAGTCTGACAGAGAGCCTGTTTGATCAGCCCCAGCATTTT.

The chain has TRBV29-1 and TRBJ1-1; 7 bases match TRBD1. V lost 7 bases, J lost 1 base, and 6 bases stayed unmatched. Looked up from germline, CDR1 is SQVTM and CDR2 is ANQGSEA. CDR3 length: 13 residues. The CDR3 loop reads CSDHRTGNTEAFF. The CDR3 DNA sequence: TGCAGCGACCATCGGACAGGGAACACTGAAGCTTTCTTT.

V usage is TRBV7-9 and J usage is TRBJ1-1, with 7 bases identical to TRBD1. CDR1 SEHNR and CDR2 FQNEAQ come from the germline V gene (reference sequence). V was pared by 5 bases and J by 1 base, with 7 bases of the junction left unmatched. CDR3 length: 15 residues. The CDR3 DNA sequence: TGTGCCAGCAGCACTCAGGGGGTAACGAACACTGAAGCTTTCTTT. This sequence encodes CASSTQGVTNTEAFF.

In its sample, this clonotype was seen many times. The chain uses TRBV9 and TRBJ2-5; TRBD1 is a possible D gene (6 bases). Germline V lookup: CDR1 SGDLS, CDR2 YYNGEE. The CDR3 consists of 14 residues. V shed 0 bases and J shed 4 bases, with 10 bases lying between them. The CDR3 region is CASSVGTDPETQYF. The CDR3 DNA reads TGTGCCAGCAGCGTAGGGACAGACCCAGAGACCCAGTACTTC.

This clonotype occurred many times. V gene TRBV19 combines with J gene TRBJ1-5; 7 positions agree with TRBD1. This CDR3 spans 14 amino acids. Germline V CDR1 and CDR2: LNHDA, SQIVND (reference sequence). The junction had 6 bases not matched to a gene; V was cut back by 4 bases and J by 6 bases. CDR3 in DNA: TGTGCCAGTAGTACGACAGGGACGCCTCAGCCCCAGCATTTT. Translating it yields CASSTTGTPQPQHF. Based on the CDR3 plus reference TRBV19 and TRBJ1-5, the full variable domain is DGGITQSPKYLFRKEGQNVTLSCEQNLNHDAMYWYRQDPGQGLRLIYYSQIVNDFQKGDIAEGYSVSREKKESFPLTVTSAQKNPTAFYLCASSTTGTPQPQHFGDGTRLSIL.

The gene calls are TRBV11-2 and TRBJ2-2, with D unresolved. The CDR3 consists of 14 residues. Germline loops: CDR1 SGHAT, CDR2 FQNNGV. Trimming shortened V by 6 bases and J by 3 bases, and 11 bases separated the two germline ends. CDR3 in DNA: TGTGCCAGCAGTTCTGAGACATACACCGGGGAGCTGTTTTTT. It specifies CASSSETYTGELFF.

V usage is TRBV10-3 and J usage is TRBJ1-4; a weak D match, TRBD1 (5 bases). The CDR3 length is 15 residues. Germline CDR1 and CDR2: ENHRY and SYGVKD. V lost 6 bases, J lost 7 bases, and 18 bases lay in between. This chain's CDR3 is CAIRPGTMGTEKLFF. The CDR3 DNA sequence: TGTGCCATCAGGCCCGGGACGATGGGCACTGAAAAACTGTTTTTT.

The table lists this clonotype with a few counts. The CDR3 sequence: CAWEGQGNTEAFF. CDR3 DNA sequence: TGTGCCTGGGAGGGACAGGGGAACACTGAAGCTTTCTTT. The chain employs TRBV2 and TRBJ1-1, with 9 bases fitting TRBD1. Germline V lookup: CDR1 SNHLY, CDR2 FYNNEI. This CDR3 spans 13 amino acids. J gave up 1 base and V 11 bases, and 5 bases lay outside the gene matches.

Only one count was recorded for this clonotype. The chain recombines TRBV7-2 with TRBJ2-1; 10 nucleotides line up with TRBD1. The V and J ends lost 8 bases and 4 bases, in that order; junction bases with no gene match: 2. Germline values: CDR1 SGHTA, CDR2 FQGNSA. This CDR3 has 13 residues. The CDR3 region is CASGTGVYNEQFF. In DNA, the CDR3 is TGTGCCAGCGGGACAGGGGTTTACAATGAGCAGTTCTTC.

Points on this clonotype: A much more abundant neighbour one base away suggests this may be a read error. The rearrangement joins TRBV20-1 to TRBJ2-5; the D call may be TRBD1 or TRBD2 (5 bases each). This CDR3 region has 14 residues. Germline V gene lookup returns CDR1 DFQATT and CDR2 SNEGSKA (reference sequence). V lost 4 bases to trimming and J lost 4 bases, with 16 bases between them. CDR3 sequence: CSATPGTTAETQYF. CDR3 in DNA: TGCAGTGCTACCCCCGGGACCACCGCAGAGACCCAGTACTTC.

The chain links TRBV10-3 to TRBJ2-5, with a tentative D call TRBD2 (6 bases). Trimming left V 7 bases short and J 2 bases short, with 14 bases between. This CDR3 has 14 residues. From germline, CDR1 is ENHRY and CDR2 SYGVKD. CDR3 loop: CAIKDYAGQETQYF. DNA of the CDR3: TGTGCCATCAAGGATTATGCGGGGCAAGAGACCCAGTACTTC.

The CDR3 DNA follows: TGCGCCAGCAGCCAAGTAGTGAGGGGGAGGAATCAGCCCCAGCATTTT. It specifies CASSQVVRGRNQPQHF. This chain connects TRBV4-1 to TRBJ1-5; D may be TRBD1 (6 bases). CDR3 size: 16 residues. Germline CDR1 reads MGHRA; CDR2 reads YSYEKL. Trimming took off 1 base at V and 4 bases at J, with 14 bases between the two ends.

The J gene is TRBJ2-3, the V gene TRBV7-9, with a tentative D call TRBD2 (7 bases). V was shortened by 11 bases and J by 2 bases, with 23 bases between the two germline ends. The CDR3 spans 16 residues. CDR1 is SEHNR and CDR2 is FQNEAQ in the germline V gene (reference sequence). CDR3 sequence (DNA): TGTGCCGGCTGCGGGGGCCGCTGGAGAAACACAGATACGCAGTATTTT. It yields the protein CAGCGGRWRNTDTQYF.

The V and J genes are TRBV19 and TRBJ2-3, with a tentative D call TRBD2 (6 bases). The length of the CDR3 is 15 residues. Trimming took off 5 bases at V and 4 bases at J, with 16 bases between the two ends. Germline V CDR1 and CDR2: LNHDA, SQIVND (reference sequence). The CDR3 region has the DNA TGTGCCAGTAGTCGTTCTAACGGGAGAGCAGATACGCAGTATTTT. Translation gives CASSRSNGRADTQYF.